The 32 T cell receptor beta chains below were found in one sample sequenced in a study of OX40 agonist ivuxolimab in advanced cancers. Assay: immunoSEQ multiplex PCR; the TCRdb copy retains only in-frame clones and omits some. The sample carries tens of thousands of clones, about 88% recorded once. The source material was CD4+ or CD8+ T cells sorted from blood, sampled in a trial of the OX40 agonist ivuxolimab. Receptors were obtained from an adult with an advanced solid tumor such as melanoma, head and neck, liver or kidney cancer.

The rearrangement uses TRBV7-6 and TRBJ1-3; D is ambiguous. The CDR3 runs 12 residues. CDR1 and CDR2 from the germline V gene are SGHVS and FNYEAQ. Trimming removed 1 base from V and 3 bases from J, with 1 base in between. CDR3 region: CASSLDGNTIYF. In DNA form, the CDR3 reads TGTGCCAGCAGCTTAGATGGAAACACCATATATTTT.

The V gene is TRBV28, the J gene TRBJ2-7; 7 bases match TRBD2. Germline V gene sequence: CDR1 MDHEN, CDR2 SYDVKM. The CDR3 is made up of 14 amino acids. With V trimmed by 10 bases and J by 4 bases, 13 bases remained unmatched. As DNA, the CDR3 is TGTGCCACCAATATGGGGGAGGGCGCATACGAGCAGTACTTC. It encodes CATNMGEGAYEQYF.

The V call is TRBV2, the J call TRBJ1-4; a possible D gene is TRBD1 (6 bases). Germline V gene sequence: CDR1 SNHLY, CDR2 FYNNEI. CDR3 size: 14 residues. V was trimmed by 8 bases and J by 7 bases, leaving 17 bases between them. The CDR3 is CASGTREGGEKLFF. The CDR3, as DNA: TGTGCCAGCGGGACCCGAGAGGGGGGTGAAAAACTGTTTTTT.

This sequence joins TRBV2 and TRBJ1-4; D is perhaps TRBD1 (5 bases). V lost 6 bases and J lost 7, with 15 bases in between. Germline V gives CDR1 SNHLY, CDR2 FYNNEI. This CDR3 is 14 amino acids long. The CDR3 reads CASRPPGAAEKLFF. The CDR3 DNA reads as TGTGCCAGCAGACCCCCTGGGGCGGCTGAAAAACTGTTTTTT.

Written as DNA, the CDR3 is TGCGCCAGCAGCCTAGGGGTTATGGTCGCCACCGGGGAGCTGTTTTTT. Its translation: CASSLGVMVATGELFF. The gene calls are TRBV5-1 and TRBJ2-2, with D maybe TRBD1 (5 bases). V shed 4 bases and J shed 4 bases, with 17 bases lying between them. CDR3 length: 16 amino acids. Germline V gene lookup returns CDR1 SGHRS and CDR2 YFSETQ.

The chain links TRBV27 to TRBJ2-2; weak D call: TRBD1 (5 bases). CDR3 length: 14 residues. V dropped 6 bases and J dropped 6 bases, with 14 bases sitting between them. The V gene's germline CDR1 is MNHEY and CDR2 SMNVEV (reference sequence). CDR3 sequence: CASSDLRRAGELFF. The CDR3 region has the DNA TGTGCCAGCAGCGACTTGCGCAGGGCCGGGGAGCTGTTTTTT.

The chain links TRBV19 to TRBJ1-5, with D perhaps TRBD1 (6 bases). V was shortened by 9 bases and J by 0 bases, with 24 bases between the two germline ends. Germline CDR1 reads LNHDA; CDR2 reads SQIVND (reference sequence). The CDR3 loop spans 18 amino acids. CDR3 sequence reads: CASRGDRSITLSNQPQHF. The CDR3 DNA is TGTGCCAGCCGAGGTGACAGGTCGATAACACTTAGCAATCAGCCCCAGCATTTT.

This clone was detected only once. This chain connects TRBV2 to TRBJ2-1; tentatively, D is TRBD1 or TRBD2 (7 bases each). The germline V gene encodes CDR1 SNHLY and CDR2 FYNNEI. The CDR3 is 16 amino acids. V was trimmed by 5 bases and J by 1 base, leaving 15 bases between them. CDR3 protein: CASSRDREGSYNEQFF. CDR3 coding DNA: TGTGCCAGCAGTCGAGACAGGGAGGGATCCTACAATGAGCAGTTCTTC. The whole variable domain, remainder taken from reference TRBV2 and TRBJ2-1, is EPEVTQTPSHQVTQMGQEVILRCVPISNHLYFYWYRQILGQKVEFLVSFYNNEISEKSEIFDDQFSVERPDGSNFTLKIRSTKLEDSAMYFCASSRDREGSYNEQFFGPGTRLTVL.

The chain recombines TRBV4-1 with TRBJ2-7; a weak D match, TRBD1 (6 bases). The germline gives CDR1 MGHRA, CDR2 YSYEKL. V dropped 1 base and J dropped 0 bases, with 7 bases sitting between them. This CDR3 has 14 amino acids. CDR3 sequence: CASSQGRGSYEQYF. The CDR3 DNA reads TGCGCCAGCAGCCAAGGCAGGGGCTCCTACGAGCAGTACTTC.

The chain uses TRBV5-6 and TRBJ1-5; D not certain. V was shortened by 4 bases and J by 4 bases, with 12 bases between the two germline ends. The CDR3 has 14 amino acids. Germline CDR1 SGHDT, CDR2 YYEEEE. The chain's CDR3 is CASSLRVGNQPQHF. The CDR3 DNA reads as TGTGCCAGCAGCCTTAGGGTGGGGAATCAGCCCCAGCATTTT.

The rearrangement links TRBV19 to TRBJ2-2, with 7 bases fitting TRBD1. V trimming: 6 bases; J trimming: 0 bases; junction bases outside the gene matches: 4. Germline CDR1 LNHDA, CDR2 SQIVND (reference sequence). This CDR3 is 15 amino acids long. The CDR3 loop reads CASSEGATNTGELFF. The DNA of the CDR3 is TGTGCCAGTAGCGAGGGGGCGACGAACACCGGGGAGCTGTTTTTT.

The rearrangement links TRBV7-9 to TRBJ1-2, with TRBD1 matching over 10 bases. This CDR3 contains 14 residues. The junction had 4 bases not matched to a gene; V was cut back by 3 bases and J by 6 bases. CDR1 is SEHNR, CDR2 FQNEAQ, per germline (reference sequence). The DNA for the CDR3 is TGTGCCAGCAGCTTGGCCGGGACAGGGGATGGCTACACCTTC. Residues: CASSLAGTGDGYTF.

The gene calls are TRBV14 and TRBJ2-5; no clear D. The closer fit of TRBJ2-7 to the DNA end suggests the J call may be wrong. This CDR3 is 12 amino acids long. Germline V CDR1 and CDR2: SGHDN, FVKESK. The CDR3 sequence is CASSQQLNEQYF. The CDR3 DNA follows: TGTGCCAGCAGCCAGCAGTTGAACGAGCAGTACTTC.

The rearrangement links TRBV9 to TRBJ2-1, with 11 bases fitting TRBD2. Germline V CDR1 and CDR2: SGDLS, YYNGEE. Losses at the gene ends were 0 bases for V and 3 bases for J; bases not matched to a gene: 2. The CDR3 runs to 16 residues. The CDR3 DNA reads TGTGCCAGCAGCGTAGAACTAGCGGGGGTCTACAATGAGCAGTTCTTC. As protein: CASSVELAGVYNEQFF.

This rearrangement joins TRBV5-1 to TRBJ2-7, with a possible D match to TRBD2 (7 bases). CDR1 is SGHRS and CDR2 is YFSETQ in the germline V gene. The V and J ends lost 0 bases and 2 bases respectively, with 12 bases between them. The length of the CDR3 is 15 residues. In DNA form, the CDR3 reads TGCGCCAGCAGCTTGGAGGGGGGGCCGGCCTACGAGCAGTACTTC. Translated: CASSLEGGPAYEQYF.

This chain's CDR3 is CASSPLTANTGELFF. The DNA for the CDR3 is TGTGCCAGCTCACCACTTACCGCGAACACCGGGGAGCTGTTTTTT. The chain combines TRBV18 with TRBJ2-2; D not resolved. In germline, CDR1 is KGHSH, CDR2 LQKENI. V was clipped by 1 base and J by 0 bases, with 6 bases between them. There are 15 residues in the CDR3. Full variable domain (rest looked up from reference TRBV18 and TRBJ2-2): NAGVMQNPRHLVRRRGQEARLRCSPMKGHSHVYWYRQLPEEGLKFMVYLQKENIIDESGMPKERFSAEFPKEGPSILRIQQVVRGDSAAYFCASSPLTANTGELFFGEGSRLTVL.

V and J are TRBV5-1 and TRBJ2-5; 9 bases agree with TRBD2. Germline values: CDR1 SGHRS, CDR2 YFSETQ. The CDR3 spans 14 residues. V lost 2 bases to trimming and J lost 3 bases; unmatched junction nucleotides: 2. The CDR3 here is CASSFLAGEETQYF. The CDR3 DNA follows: TGCGCCAGCAGCTTTTTAGCGGGGGAAGAGACCCAGTACTTC.

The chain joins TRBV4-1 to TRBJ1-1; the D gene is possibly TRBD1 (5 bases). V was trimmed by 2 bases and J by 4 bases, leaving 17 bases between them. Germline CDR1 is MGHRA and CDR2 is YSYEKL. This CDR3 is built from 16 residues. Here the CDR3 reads CASSQLILGVGTEAFF. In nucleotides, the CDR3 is TGCGCCAGCAGCCAATTGATTCTAGGGGTGGGCACTGAAGCTTTCTTT.

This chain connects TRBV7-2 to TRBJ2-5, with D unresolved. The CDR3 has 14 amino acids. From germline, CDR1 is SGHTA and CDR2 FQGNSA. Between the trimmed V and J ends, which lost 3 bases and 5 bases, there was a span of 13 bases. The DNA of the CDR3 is TGTGCCAGCAGCTTTAGTCCCCTGATGGAGACCCAGTACTTC. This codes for CASSFSPLMETQYF. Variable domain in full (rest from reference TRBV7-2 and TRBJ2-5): GAGVSQSPSNKVTEKGKDVELRCDPISGHTALYWYRQSLGQGLEFLIYFQGNSAPDKSGLPSDRFSAERTGGSVSTLTIQRTQQEDSAVYLCASSFSPLMETQYFGPGTRLLVL.

The CDR3 sequence: CASSLEGGVSYNEQFF. The CDR3 DNA sequence: TGTGCCAGCAGCTTAGAGGGCGGGGTAAGCTACAATGAGCAGTTCTTC. The V gene is TRBV7-2, the J gene TRBJ2-1; D possibly corresponds to TRBD2 (6 bases). The germline V gene encodes CDR1 SGHTA and CDR2 FQGNSA. CDR3 length equals 16 residues. Trimming cost V 1 base and J 3 bases, with 13 bases left between them. Variable domain in full (rest from reference TRBV7-2 and TRBJ2-1): GAGVSQSPSNKVTEKGKDVELRCDPISGHTALYWYRQSLGQGLEFLIYFQGNSAPDKSGLPSDRFSAERTGGSVSTLTIQRTQQEDSAVYLCASSLEGGVSYNEQFFGPGTRLTVL.

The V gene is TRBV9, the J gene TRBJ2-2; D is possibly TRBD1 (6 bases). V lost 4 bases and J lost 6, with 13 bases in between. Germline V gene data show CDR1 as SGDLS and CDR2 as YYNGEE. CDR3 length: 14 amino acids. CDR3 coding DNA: TGTGCCAGCAGCCCTACAGGGAAAGCCGGGGAGCTGTTTTTT. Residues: CASSPTGKAGELFF.

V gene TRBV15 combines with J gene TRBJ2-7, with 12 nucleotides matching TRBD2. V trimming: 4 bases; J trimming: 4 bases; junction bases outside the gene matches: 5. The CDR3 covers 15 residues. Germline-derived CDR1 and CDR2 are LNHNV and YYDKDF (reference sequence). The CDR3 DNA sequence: TGTGCCACCAGCACCCGGACTAGCGGGAAGTACGAGCAGTACTTC. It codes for CATSTRTSGKYEQYF.

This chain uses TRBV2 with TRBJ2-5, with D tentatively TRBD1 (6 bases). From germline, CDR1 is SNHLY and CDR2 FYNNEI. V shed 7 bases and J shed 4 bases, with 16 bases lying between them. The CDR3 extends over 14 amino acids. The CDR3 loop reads CASTFGGAVETQYF. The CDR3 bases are TGTGCCAGCACCTTTGGGGGCGCGGTAGAGACCCAGTACTTC.

CDR3 bases: TGTGCCTGGACCAGTAACCGGAGGGGCTACACCTTC. It encodes CAWTSNRRGYTF. The rearrangement uses TRBV30 and TRBJ1-2, with no clear D. The CDR3 loop spans 12 amino acids. V was shortened by 4 bases and J by 8 bases, with 14 bases between the two germline ends. Looked up from germline, CDR1 is GTSNPN and CDR2 is SVGIG (reference sequence).

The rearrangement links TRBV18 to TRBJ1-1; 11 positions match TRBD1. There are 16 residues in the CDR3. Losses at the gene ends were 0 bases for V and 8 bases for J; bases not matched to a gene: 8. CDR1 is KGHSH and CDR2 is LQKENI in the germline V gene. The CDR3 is CASSPPEGTGGSEAFF. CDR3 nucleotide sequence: TGTGCCAGCTCACCACCGGAGGGGACAGGGGGTTCAGAAGCTTTCTTT.

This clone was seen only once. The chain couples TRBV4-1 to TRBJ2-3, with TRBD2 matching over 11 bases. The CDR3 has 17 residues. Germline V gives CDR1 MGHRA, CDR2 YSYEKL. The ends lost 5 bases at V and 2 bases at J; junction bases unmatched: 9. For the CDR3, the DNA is TGCGCCAGCAGCTCCCGGCTAGCGGGGGGCATCACAGATACGCAGTATTTT. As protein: CASSSRLAGGITDTQYF.

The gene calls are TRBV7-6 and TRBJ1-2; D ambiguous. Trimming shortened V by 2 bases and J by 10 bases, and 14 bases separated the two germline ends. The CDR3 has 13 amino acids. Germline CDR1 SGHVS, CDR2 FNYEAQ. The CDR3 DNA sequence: TGTGCCAGCAGCTTACCCGGCTCGAGGGTCTACACCTTC. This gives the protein CASSLPGSRVYTF.

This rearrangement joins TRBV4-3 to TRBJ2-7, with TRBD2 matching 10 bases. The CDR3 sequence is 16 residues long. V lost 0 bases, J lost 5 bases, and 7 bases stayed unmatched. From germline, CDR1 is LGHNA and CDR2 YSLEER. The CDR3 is CASSQDPGLAVHEQYF. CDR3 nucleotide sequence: TGCGCCAGCAGCCAAGATCCTGGACTAGCGGTCCACGAGCAGTACTTC.

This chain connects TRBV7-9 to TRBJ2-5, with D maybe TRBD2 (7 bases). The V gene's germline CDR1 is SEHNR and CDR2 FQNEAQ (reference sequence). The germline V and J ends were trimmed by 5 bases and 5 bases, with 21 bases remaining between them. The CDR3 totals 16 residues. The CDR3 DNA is TGTGCCAGCAGCAAACTAGCGACAGGAGGGGCCGAGACCCAGTACTTC. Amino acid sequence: CASSKLATGGAETQYF. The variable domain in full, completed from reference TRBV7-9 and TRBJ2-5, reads DTGVSQNPRHKITKRGQNVTFRCDPISEHNRLYWYRQTLGQGPEFLTYFQNEAQLEKSRLLSDRFSAERPKGSFSTLEIQRTEQGDSAMYLCASSKLATGGAETQYFGPGTRLLVL.

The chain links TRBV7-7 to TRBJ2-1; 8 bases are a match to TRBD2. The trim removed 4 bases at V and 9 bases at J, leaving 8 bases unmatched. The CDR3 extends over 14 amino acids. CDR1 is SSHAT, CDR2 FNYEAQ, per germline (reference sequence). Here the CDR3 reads CASSSSGGGGEQFF. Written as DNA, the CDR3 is TGTGCCAGCAGCTCCTCGGGGGGGGGAGGTGAGCAGTTCTTC.

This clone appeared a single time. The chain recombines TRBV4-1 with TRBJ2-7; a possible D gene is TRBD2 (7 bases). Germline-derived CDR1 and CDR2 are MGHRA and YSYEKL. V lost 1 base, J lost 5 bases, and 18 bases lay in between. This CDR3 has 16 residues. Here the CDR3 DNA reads TGCGCCAGCAGCCAAGGGGTCGGGGGGCAATTCCACGAGCAGTACTTC. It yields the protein CASSQGVGGQFHEQYF.

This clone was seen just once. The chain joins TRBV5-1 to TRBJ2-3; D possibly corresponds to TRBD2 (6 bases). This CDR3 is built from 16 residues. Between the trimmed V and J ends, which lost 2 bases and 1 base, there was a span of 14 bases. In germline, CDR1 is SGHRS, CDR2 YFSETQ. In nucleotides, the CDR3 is TGCGCCAGCAGCTTAGGAGCGGGCTTGGGCACAGATACGCAGTATTTT. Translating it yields CASSLGAGLGTDTQYF.